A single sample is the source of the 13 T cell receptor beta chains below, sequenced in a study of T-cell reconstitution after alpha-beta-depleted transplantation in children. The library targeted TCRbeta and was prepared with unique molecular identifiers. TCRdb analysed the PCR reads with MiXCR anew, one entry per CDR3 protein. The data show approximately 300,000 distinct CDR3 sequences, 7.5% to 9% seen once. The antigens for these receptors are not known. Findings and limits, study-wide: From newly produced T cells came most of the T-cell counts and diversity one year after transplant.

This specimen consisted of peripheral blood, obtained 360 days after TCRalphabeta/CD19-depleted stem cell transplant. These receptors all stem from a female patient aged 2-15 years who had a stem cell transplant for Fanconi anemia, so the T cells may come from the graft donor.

DNA for the CDR3: TGTGCCAGCAGTTCTCTAGCGGGGGTCGAGACCCAGTACTTC. It translates to CASSSLAGVETQYF. The rearrangement joins TRBV27 to TRBJ2-5, with 10 bases that match TRBD2. Trimming cost V 4 bases and J 5 bases; bases outside gene matches: 4. The CDR3 has 14 residues. Per germline, CDR1 MNHEY and CDR2 SMNVEV (reference sequence).

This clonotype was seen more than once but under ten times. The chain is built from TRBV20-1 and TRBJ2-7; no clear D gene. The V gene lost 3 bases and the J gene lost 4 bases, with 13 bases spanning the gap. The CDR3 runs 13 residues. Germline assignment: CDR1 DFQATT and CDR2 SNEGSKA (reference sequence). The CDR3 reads CSASRSGIYEQYF. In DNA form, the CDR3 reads TGCAGTGCTAGTAGGTCAGGCATATACGAGCAGTACTTC.

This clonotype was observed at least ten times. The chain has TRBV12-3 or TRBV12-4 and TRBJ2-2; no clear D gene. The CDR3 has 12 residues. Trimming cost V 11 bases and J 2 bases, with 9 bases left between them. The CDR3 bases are TGTGCCTTGCGTCCTAACACCGGGGAGCTGTTTTTT. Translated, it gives CALRPNTGELFF.

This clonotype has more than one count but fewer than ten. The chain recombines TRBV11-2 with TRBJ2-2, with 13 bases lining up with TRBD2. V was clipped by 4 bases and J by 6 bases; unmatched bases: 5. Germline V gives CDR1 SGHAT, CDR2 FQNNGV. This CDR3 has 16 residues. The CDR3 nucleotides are TGTGCCAGCAGCTCAACCGGACTAGCGGGAGCCGGGGAGCTGTTTTTT. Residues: CASSSTGLAGAGELFF.

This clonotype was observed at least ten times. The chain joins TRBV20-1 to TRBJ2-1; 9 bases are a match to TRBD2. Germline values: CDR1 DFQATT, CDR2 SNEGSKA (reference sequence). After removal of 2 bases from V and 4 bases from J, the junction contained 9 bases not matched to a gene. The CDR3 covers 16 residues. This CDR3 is CSARLAGPRGYNEQFF. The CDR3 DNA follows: TGCAGTGCTAGACTAGCGGGACCTAGGGGGTACAATGAGCAGTTCTTC.

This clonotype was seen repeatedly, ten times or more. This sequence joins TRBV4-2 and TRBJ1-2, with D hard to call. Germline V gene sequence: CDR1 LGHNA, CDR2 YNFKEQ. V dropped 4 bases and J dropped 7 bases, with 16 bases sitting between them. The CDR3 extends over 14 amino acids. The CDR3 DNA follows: TGTGCCAGCAGCCGCCTCCAGGACCCCAGTGGCTACACCTTC. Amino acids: CASSRLQDPSGYTF.

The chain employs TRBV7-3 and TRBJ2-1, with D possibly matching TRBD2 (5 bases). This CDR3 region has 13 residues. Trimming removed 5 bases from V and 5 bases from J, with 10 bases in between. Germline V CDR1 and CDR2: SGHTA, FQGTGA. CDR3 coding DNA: TGTGCCAGCAGCCTCAACGGGGACAATGAGCAGTTCTTC. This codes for CASSLNGDNEQFF. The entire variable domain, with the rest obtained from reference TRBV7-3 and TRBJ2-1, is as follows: GAGVSQTPSNKVTEKGKYVELRCDPISGHTALYWYRQSLGQGPEFLIYFQGTGAADDSGLPNDRFFAVRPEGSVSTLKIQRTERGDSAVYLCASSLNGDNEQFFGPGTRLTVL.

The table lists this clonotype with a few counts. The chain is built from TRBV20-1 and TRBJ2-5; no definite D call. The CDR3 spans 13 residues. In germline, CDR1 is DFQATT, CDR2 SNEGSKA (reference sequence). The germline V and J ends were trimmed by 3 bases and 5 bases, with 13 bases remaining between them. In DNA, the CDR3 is TGCAGTGCTAGGGTGCAGTTCAGGGAGACCCAGTACTTC. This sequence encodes CSARVQFRETQYF.

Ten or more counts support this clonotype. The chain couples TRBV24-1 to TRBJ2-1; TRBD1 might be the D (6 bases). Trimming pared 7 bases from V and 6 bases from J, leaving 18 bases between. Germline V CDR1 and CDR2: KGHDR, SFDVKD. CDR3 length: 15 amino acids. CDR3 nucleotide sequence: TGTGCCACCAGCTCCGGGACACCTCGGCCCAATGAGCAGTTCTTC. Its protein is CATSSGTPRPNEQFF.

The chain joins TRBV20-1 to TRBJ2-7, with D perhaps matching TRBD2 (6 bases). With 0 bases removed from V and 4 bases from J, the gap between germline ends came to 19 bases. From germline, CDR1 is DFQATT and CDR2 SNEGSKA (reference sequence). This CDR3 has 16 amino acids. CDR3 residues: CSARDLKPGTWYEQYF. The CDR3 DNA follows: TGCAGTGCTAGAGATCTTAAACCCGGGACTTGGTACGAGCAGTACTTC.

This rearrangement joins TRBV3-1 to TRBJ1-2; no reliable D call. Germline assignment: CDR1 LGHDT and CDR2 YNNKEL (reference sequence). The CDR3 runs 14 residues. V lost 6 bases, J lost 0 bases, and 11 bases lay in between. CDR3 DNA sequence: TGTGCCAGCAGTAATCCCAAATCTAACTATGGCTACACCTTC. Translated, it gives CASSNPKSNYGYTF.

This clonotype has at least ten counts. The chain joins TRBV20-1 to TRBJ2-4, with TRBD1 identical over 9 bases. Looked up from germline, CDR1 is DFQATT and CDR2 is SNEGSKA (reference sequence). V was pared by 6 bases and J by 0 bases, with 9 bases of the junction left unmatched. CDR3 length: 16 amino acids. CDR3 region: CSARDRVRLAKNIQYF. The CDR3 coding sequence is TGCAGTGCGCGGGACAGGGTGAGGCTAGCCAAAAACATTCAGTACTTC.

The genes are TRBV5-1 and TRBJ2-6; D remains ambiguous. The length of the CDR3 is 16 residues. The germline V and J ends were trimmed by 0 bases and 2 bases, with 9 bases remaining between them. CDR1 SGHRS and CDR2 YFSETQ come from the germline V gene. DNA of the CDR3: TGCGCCAGCAGCTTGGCGATGACAACTGGGGCCAACGTCCTGACTTTC. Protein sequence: CASSLAMTTGANVLTF.